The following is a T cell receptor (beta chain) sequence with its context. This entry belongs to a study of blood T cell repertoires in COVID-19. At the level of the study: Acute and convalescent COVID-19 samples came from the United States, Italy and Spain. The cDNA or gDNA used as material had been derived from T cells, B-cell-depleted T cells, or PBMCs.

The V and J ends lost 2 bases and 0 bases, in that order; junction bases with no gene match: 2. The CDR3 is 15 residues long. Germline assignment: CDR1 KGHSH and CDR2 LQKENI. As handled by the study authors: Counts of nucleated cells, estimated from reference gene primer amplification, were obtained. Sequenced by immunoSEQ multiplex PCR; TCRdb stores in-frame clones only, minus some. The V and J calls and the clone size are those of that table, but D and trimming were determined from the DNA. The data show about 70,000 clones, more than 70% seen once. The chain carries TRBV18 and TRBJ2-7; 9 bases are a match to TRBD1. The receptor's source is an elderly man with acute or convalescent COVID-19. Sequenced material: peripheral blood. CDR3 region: CASSPSTGGSYEQYF. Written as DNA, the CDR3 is TGTGCCAGCTCACCATCGACAGGGGGCTCCTACGAGCAGTACTTC.